A selection of T cell receptor beta chains follows, all from one sample in a study of regulatory T cells in long-lasting Graves disease. TCRdb itself ran the multiplex PCR reads through MiXCR, one entry per CDR3 protein. The sample gives just over 600,000 distinct CDR3 sequences, less than 20% of which show up once; roughly 18% is in the top ten. The same data also contributed to another study, on T cells in Graves' hyperthyroidism and ophthalmopathy.

The sample was peripheral blood mononuclear cells (PBMCs), taken at new diagnosis, from a patient treated with antithyroid drugs. The receptors derive from a woman in her twenties or thirties with Graves disease. Both conserved end residues are part of each CDR3. Each record gives: CDR3 length, V gene, J gene, clone size, D gene, CDR3 protein, CDR3 DNA. A D gene is named only where the DNA matches it firmly. For some rows the clone size is stated as once, few or many, or as a class when expanded; others skip it.

15	TRBV12-3/TRBV12-4	TRBJ1-1	many	NA	CASSLGPQSGSEAFF	TGTGCCAGCAGTTTAGGACCGCAAAGTGGTTCGGAAGCTTTCTTT
15	TRBV12-3/TRBV12-4	TRBJ2-2	many	NA	CASSFSGARTGELFF	TGTGCCAGCAGTTTTTCGGGGGCTAGGACCGGGGAGCTGTTTTTT
15	TRBV27	TRBJ2-7	many	TRBD2	CASHPWTSGSEEQYF	TGTGCCAGCCACCCATGGACTAGCGGGAGTGAAGAGCAGTACTTC
16	TRBV6-5	TRBJ1-2	many	NA	CASSYGNRRANYGYTF	TGTGCCAGCAGTTACGGCAACAGAAGAGCTAACTATGGCTACACCTTC
13	TRBV5-4	TRBJ2-3	NA	TRBD2	CASAAGGTDTQYF	TGTGCCAGCGCAGCGGGGGGCACAGATACGCAGTATTTT
12	TRBV30	TRBJ2-5	many	NA	CAWSVRLGTQYF	TGTGCCTGGAGTGTACGATTGGGCACCCAGTACTTC
16	TRBV6-1	TRBJ2-4	NA	TRBD2	CASSNQGLAGLNIQYF	TGTGCCAGCAGTAACCAGGGACTAGCGGGGTTAAACATTCAGTACTTC
20	TRBV5-1	TRBJ2-6	NA	TRBD1	CASSLAAPGQGSSGANVLTF	TGCGCCAGCAGCTTGGCTGCTCCGGGACAGGGAAGCTCTGGGGCCAACGTCCTGACTTTC
15	TRBV7-2	TRBJ1-3	many	NA	CASSSHLGTGNTIYF	TGTGCCAGCAGCTCACATTTGGGAACTGGAAACACCATATATTTT
16	TRBV3-1	TRBJ2-6	NA	TRBD2	CASGLAGISGANVLTF	TGTGCCAGCGGACTAGCGGGAATATCTGGGGCCAACGTCCTGACTTTC
13	TRBV2	TRBJ2-1	many	TRBD2	CASTGLADNEQFF	TGTGCCAGCACGGGACTAGCGGACAATGAGCAGTTCTTC
15	TRBV15	TRBJ1-1	many	NA	CATSPRKLRGTEAFF	TGTGCCACCAGCCCACGCAAACTTCGGGGAACTGAAGCTTTCTTT
13	TRBV2	TRBJ2-3	many	NA	CASSIMTTDTQYF	TGTGCCAGCAGCATCATGACCACAGATACGCAGTATTTT
12	TRBV2	TRBJ1-2	many	NA	CASNGQRYGYTF	TGTGCCAGCAACGGACAGCGCTATGGCTACACCTTC
15	TRBV12-3/TRBV12-4	TRBJ2-2	many	NA	CASSLREPNTGELFF	TGTGCCAGCAGTTTACGGGAGCCGAACACCGGGGAGCTGTTTTTT
15	TRBV4-1	TRBJ2-1	NA	NA	CASSQGVRSYNEQFF	TGCGCCAGCAGCCAAGGAGTTCGCTCCTACAATGAGCAGTTCTTC
14	TRBV5-1	TRBJ2-2	NA	TRBD1	CASVGQEITGELFF	TGCGCCAGCGTGGGACAGGAAATCACCGGGGAGCTGTTTTTT
16	TRBV7-2	TRBJ2-1	few	NA	CASSVKVGIGYNEQFF	TGTGCCAGCAGCGTGAAGGTGGGAATCGGTTACAATGAGCAGTTCTTC
16	TRBV3-1	TRBJ2-2	once	TRBD2	CASSESGSWGTGELFF	TGTGCCAGCAGCGAGAGCGGGAGTTGGGGCACCGGGGAGCTGTTTTTT
17	TRBV4-2	TRBJ2-3	few	TRBD2	CASSRKYSGQSTDTQYF	TGTGCCAGCAGCCGAAAGTATAGCGGGCAAAGCACAGATACGCAGTATTTT
16	TRBV6-1	TRBJ1-3	many	NA	CASSELGGQIGNTIYF	TGTGCCAGCAGTGAACTGGGGGGACAAATTGGAAACACCATATATTTT
14	TRBV5-6	TRBJ1-1	once	NA	CASSLVGSFTEAFF	TGTGCCAGCAGCTTGGTAGGAAGTTTCACTGAAGCTTTCTTT
16	TRBV20-1	TRBJ2-3	NA	TRBD1	CSAGSKQGAFRDTQYF	TGCAGTGCTGGGTCAAAACAGGGGGCGTTTCGGGATACGCAGTATTTT
18	TRBV24-1	TRBJ2-3	NA	NA	CATSADLGSTTSADTQYF	TGTGCCACCAGTGCCGATTTAGGTAGTACAACATCCGCAGATACGCAGTATTTT
11	TRBV15	TRBJ2-3	few	NA	CATSGGSTQYF	TGTGCCACCAGCGGTGGCAGCACGCAGTATTTT
14	TRBV20-1	TRBJ2-2	many	NA	CSARKGEVPGELFF	TGCAGTGCTAGAAAAGGCGAGGTCCCCGGGGAGCTGTTTTTT
12	TRBV19	TRBJ1-5	NA	TRBD1	CASNRGYQPQHF	TGTGCCAGTAACAGGGGATATCAGCCCCAGCATTTT
17	TRBV6-5	TRBJ2-7	many	NA	CASSYSSRGFVSYEQYF	TGTGCCAGCAGTTACTCATCCAGGGGTTTCGTCTCCTACGAGCAGTACTTC
17	TRBV5-1	TRBJ1-5	many	NA	CASSLSPGPYSNQPQHF	TGCGCCAGCAGCTTGTCCCCAGGCCCCTATAGCAATCAGCCCCAGCATTTT
18	TRBV7-2	TRBJ2-7	many	TRBD2	CASSSPRTSGRALGEQYF	TGTGCCAGCAGCTCCCCCAGGACTAGCGGGAGGGCCCTCGGCGAGCAGTACTTC
16	TRBV28	TRBJ2-1	many	TRBD2	CASSPSLGLAGNEQFF	TGTGCCAGCAGCCCCAGCTTGGGACTAGCTGGCAATGAGCAGTTCTTC
14	TRBV27	TRBJ2-7	many	NA	CASSHSTGTYEQYF	TGTGCCAGCAGTCACAGTACTGGGACCTACGAGCAGTACTTC
15	TRBV11-2	TRBJ2-3	few	NA	CASSRQTSSTDTQYF	TGTGCCAGCAGCCGCCAGACTAGTAGCACAGATACGCAGTATTTT
11	TRBV20-1	TRBJ1-1	many	NA	CSAKLYTEAFF	TGCAGTGCTAAACTGTACACTGAAGCTTTCTTT
13	TRBV29-1	TRBJ1-1	NA	NA	CSARRQGNTEAFF	TGCAGCGCCCGCCGGCAGGGGAACACTGAAGCTTTCTTT
13	TRBV12-3/TRBV12-4	TRBJ2-5	many	NA	CASSFFTQETQYF	TGTGCCAGCAGTTTTTTCACCCAAGAGACCCAGTACTTC
17	TRBV11-2	TRBJ2-1	many	NA	CASSLERAGVLYNEQFF	TGTGCCAGCAGCTTAGAGAGGGCCGGGGTACTGTACAATGAGCAGTTCTTC
15	TRBV6-1	TRBJ1-1	many	TRBD1	CASSEPGTGRPEAFF	TGTGCCAGCAGTGAACCCGGGACAGGGAGGCCTGAAGCTTTCTTT
13	TRBV30	TRBJ1-1	many	NA	CAWSGLMNTEAFF	TGTGCCTGGAGCGGGTTAATGAACACTGAAGCTTTCTTT
14	TRBV7-3	TRBJ2-3	many	NA	CASSSGVMADTQYF	TGTGCCAGCAGCTCCGGGGTAATGGCAGATACGCAGTATTTT
14	TRBV6-2/TRBV6-3	TRBJ1-2	few	TRBD1	CASSYSRGPHGYTF	TGTGCCAGCAGTTACTCGAGGGGGCCGCATGGCTACACCTTC
14	TRBV27	TRBJ2-7	many	NA	CASSRAGSSYEQYF	TGTGCCAGCAGTCGGGCGGGGAGCTCCTACGAGCAGTACTTC
13	TRBV9	TRBJ2-1	NA	NA	CASSVGPLDEQFF	TGTGCCAGCAGCGTAGGGCCGTTGGATGAGCAGTTCTTC
14	TRBV9	TRBJ2-5	few	NA	CASSVSGYQETQYF	TGTGCCAGCAGCGTAAGCGGCTACCAAGAGACCCAGTACTTC
15	TRBV7-2	TRBJ2-2	few	NA	CASSLVGLATGELFF	TGTGCCAGCAGCTTAGTCGGTCTAGCGACCGGGGAGCTGTTTTTT
15	TRBV4-2	TRBJ1-6	NA	NA	CASSPSSLGGSPLHF	TGTGCCAGCAGCCCCTCCTCTCTCGGGGGTTCACCCCTCCACTTT
19	TRBV28	TRBJ1-5	few	TRBD1	CASSIRQGPFMYSNQPQHF	TGTGCCAGCAGTATTCGACAGGGGCCCTTCATGTATAGCAATCAGCCCCAGCATTTT
19	TRBV24-1	TRBJ2-3	few	NA	CATSEDPSGRVVSTDTQYF	TGTGCCACCAGTGAAGACCCCTCCGGCAGGGTGGTAAGCACAGATACGCAGTATTTT
12	TRBV6-1	TRBJ2-7	few	NA	CASRRMEGEQYF	TGTGCCAGCCGTCGAATGGAGGGAGAGCAGTACTTC
17	TRBV5-1	TRBJ2-1	NA	NA	CASSLGASGIRPNEQFF	TGCGCCAGCAGCTTGGGTGCGTCCGGCATAAGGCCCAATGAGCAGTTCTTC
11	TRBV2	TRBJ1-4	many	NA	CASSAAEKLFF	TGTGCCAGCAGTGCAGCCGAAAAACTGTTTTTT
12	TRBV7-9	TRBJ2-5	many	NA	CAGRGTGGTQYF	TGTGCCGGGCGTGGAACTGGAGGGACCCAGTACTTC
13	TRBV7-2	TRBJ2-5	few	NA	CASSLNLLGTQYF	TGTGCCAGCAGCTTAAATTTACTGGGGACCCAGTACTTC
15	TRBV28	TRBJ2-3	few	NA	CASRGVGLVTDTQYF	TGTGCCAGCAGGGGTGTGGGACTTGTCACAGATACGCAGTATTTT
13	TRBV20-1	TRBJ1-2	many	NA	CSAKTQVPYGYTF	TGCAGTGCTAAGACGCAGGTGCCCTATGGCTACACCTTC
15	TRBV7-8	TRBJ2-3	many	NA	CASSLVGRSPDTQYF	TGTGCCAGCAGCTTAGTGGGTAGATCTCCCGATACGCAGTATTTT
14	TRBV7-2	TRBJ2-7	many	NA	CASSLGVGDYEQYF	TGTGCCAGCAGCTTAGGTGTCGGAGACTACGAGCAGTACTTC
16	TRBV12-3/TRBV12-4	TRBJ1-6	many	NA	CASRNGRGGYNSPLHF	TGTGCCAGCAGGAATGGACGGGGCGGCTATAATTCACCCCTCCACTTT
16	TRBV6-1	TRBJ2-6	NA	NA	CASRLGLASGANVLTF	TGTGCCAGCAGATTGGGACTGGCCTCTGGGGCCAACGTCCTGACTTTC
17	TRBV4-1	TRBJ2-1	NA	TRBD2	CASSPVALREFWDEQFF	TGCGCCAGCAGCCCCGTTGCGTTGCGGGAGTTTTGGGATGAGCAGTTCTTC